This entry is about one TCR beta chain. This entry comes from a study of blood T cell repertoires in COVID-19. Study at large: Acute and convalescent COVID-19 specimens originated in the United States, Italy and Spain. Nucleic acid was either cDNA or gDNA, and it came from T cells, B-cell-depleted T cells, or PBMCs.

This CDR3 is 15 amino acids long. With V trimmed by 2 bases and J by 7 bases, 6 bases remained unmatched. Looked up from germline, CDR1 is KGHDR and CDR2 is SFDVKD. Source study methods: Amplification of reference gene primers provided the estimated nucleated cell counts. TCRdb keeps only in-frame clones here, not all; method: immunoSEQ multiplex PCR. V and J calls plus clone size are reproduced from that table; the DNA served to infer D and trimming. The sample contains under 300,000 clones, approximately 83% of which appear only once. The origin of this receptor is a man aged 25-45 years who had recovered from COVID-19. Source material: peripheral blood. The chain combines TRBV24-1 with TRBJ2-2; 7 positions agree with TRBD1. The CDR3 loop reads CATSDYNRGFGELFF. Written as DNA, the CDR3 is TGTGCCACCAGTGATTATAACAGGGGATTCGGGGAGCTGTTTTTT.